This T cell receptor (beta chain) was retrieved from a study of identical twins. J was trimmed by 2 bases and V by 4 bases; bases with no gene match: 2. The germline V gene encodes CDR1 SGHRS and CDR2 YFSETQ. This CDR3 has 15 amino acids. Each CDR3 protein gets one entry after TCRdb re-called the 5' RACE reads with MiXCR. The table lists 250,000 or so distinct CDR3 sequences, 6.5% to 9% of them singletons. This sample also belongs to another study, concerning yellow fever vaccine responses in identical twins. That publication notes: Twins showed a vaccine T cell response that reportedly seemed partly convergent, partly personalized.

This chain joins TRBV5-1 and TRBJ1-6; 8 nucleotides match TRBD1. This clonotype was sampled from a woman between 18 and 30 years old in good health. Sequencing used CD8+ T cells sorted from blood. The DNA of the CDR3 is TGCGCCAGCAGCACGGACAGGGCCTATAATTCACCCCTCCACTTT. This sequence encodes CASSTDRAYNSPLHF.